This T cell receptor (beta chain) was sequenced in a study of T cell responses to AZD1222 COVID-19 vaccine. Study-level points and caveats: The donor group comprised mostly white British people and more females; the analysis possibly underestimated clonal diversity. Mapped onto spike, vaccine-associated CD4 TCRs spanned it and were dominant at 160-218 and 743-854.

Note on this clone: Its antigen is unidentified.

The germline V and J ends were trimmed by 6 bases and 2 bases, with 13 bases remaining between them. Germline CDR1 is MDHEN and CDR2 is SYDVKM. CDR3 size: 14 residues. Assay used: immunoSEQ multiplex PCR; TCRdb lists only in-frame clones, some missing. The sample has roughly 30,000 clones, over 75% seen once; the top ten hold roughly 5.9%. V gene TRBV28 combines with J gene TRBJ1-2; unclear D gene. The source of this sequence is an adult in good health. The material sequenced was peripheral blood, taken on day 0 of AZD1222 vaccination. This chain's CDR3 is CASRSAGENYGYTF. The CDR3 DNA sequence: TGTGCCAGCAGATCGGCTGGGGAGAACTATGGCTACACCTTC.